This T cell receptor (beta chain) derives from a study of T-cell memory formation after mild COVID-19. Study in general: TCR clusters showed largely donor specificity. Findings and caveats of the study: Memory from before infection featured some responding clones, which suggests cross-reactive memory joined.

Barcoded TCR alpha and TCR beta cDNA libraries with UMIs came from 5'RACE using constant-segment primers. One entry per CDR3 protein, called by TCRdb with MiXCR from the 5' RACE reads. The sample has about 340,000 distinct CDR3 sequences; 13% to 15% are singletons. The ends were cut back, 8 bases at V and 4 bases at J, with 12 bases in the middle. This CDR3 comprises 13 residues. This clonotype was counted ten times or more. Its antigen is undetermined. The specimen was PBMCs or a T cell subset sorted from them (not recorded which). The V and J genes are TRBV12-3 or TRBV12-4 and TRBJ1-5; tentative D call: TRBD1 (5 bases). The receptor was derived from a young man who had mild COVID-19 (a few samples of this study predate the infection). Cell type and time point are not known. The CDR3 protein is CASVRGSNQPQHF. CDR3 coding DNA: TGTGCCAGCGTTAGGGGATCGAATCAGCCCCAGCATTTT.